These 14 T cell receptor beta chains share one sample of origin, sequenced in a study of shared clonotypes between healthy human individuals. Cells designated naive CD8 were CD45RO-negative and were positively selected for CCR7, with terminally differentiated effector memory CD45RA+ cells excluded. The protocol was immunoSEQ multiplex PCR, while the TCRdb copy is restricted to in-frame clones and leaves out a portion. Of about 680,000 clones listed, about 90% are singletons. The sequenced material came from naive CD8+ T cells sorted from blood. All receptors come from a man under 40 in good health.

This chain joins TRBV27 and TRBJ2-2; the match to TRBD2 covers 13 bases. The CDR3 is made up of 16 amino acids. Per germline, CDR1 MNHEY and CDR2 SMNVEV (reference sequence). With V trimmed by 5 bases and J by 8 bases, 8 bases remained unmatched. The CDR3, as DNA: TGTGCCAGCAGTCCTAGGACTAGCGGGAGAACAGGGGAGCTGTTTTTT. Its protein product is CASSPRTSGRTGELFF.

This rearrangement joins TRBV6-1 to TRBJ2-2; 7 bases match TRBD2. J was trimmed by 5 bases and V by 0 bases; bases with no gene match: 9. CDR3 length: 17 residues. CDR1 and CDR2 from the germline V gene are MNHNS and SASEGT. The CDR3 loop is CASSEARAGVWTGELFF. The CDR3 DNA follows: TGTGCCAGCAGTGAAGCGCGGGCGGGAGTATGGACCGGGGAGCTGTTTTTT.

V usage is TRBV5-1 and J usage is TRBJ2-1, with 8 bases lining up with TRBD2. The germline gives CDR1 SGHRS, CDR2 YFSETQ. V shed 1 base and J 6 bases; nucleotides not matched to a gene: 6. The CDR3 covers 15 residues. The CDR3 protein is CASSLSLGTSNEQFF. The CDR3 DNA reads as TGCGCCAGCAGCTTGTCCCTAGGGACTAGCAATGAGCAGTTCTTC.

The chain combines TRBV27 with TRBJ2-7; 9 bases align to TRBD2. Unmatched junction bases numbered 5, after V lost 3 bases and J lost 2 bases. The germline V gene encodes CDR1 MNHEY and CDR2 SMNVEV (reference sequence). The CDR3 has 15 residues. CDR3 coding DNA: TGTGCCAGCAGTTTGACGACTAGCGGAACCTACGAGCAGTACTTC. Translated: CASSLTTSGTYEQYF.

This clone was picked up one time. The CDR3 region is CASSFGQGGYEQYF. The CDR3 nucleotides read TGTGCCAGCAGCTTTGGGCAGGGGGGCTACGAGCAGTACTTC. The rearrangement links TRBV7-2 to TRBJ2-7; D may be TRBD1 (7 bases). Germline lookup yields CDR1 SGHTA and CDR2 FQGNSA. V gave up 3 bases and J gave up 3 bases, with 12 bases separating them. CDR3 length: 14 amino acids.

The V call is TRBV10-3, the J call TRBJ2-2; weak D call: TRBD2 (7 bases). The CDR3 sequence is 13 residues long. Trimming left V 11 bases short and J 5 bases short, with 15 bases between. CDR1 and CDR2 (germline): ENHRY, SYGVKD. The DNA of the CDR3 is TGTGCCGCATCGGAGGGGGGGACCGGGGAGCTGTTTTTT. Its protein is CAASEGGTGELFF.

This chain links TRBV28 with TRBJ1-1, with TRBD1 matching over 7 bases. From germline, CDR1 is MDHEN and CDR2 SYDVKM. The CDR3 contains 14 residues. V lost 3 bases to trimming and J lost 4 bases; unmatched junction nucleotides: 5. The CDR3, as DNA: TGTGCCAGCAGTTTTGGACAGGTTAGCACTGAAGCTTTCTTT. Translated: CASSFGQVSTEAFF.

This chain links TRBV7-9 with TRBJ1-2, with D tentatively TRBD1 (5 bases). Trimming took 5 bases from V and 3 from J, leaving 13 bases between them. The germline V gene has CDR1 SEHNR and CDR2 FQNEAQ (reference sequence). The CDR3 spans 14 residues. This CDR3 is CASSEGRIDYGYTF. In DNA, the CDR3 is TGTGCCAGCAGCGAGGGACGGATCGACTATGGCTACACCTTC.

This chain links TRBV9 with TRBJ2-7, with a weak D call TRBD2 (6 bases). Germline CDR1 SGDLS, CDR2 YYNGEE. This CDR3 is built from 14 residues. V gave up 4 bases and J gave up 2 bases, with 13 bases separating them. The CDR3: CASSLGGVTYEQYF. For the CDR3, the DNA is TGTGCCAGCAGCCTCGGAGGGGTCACCTACGAGCAGTACTTC.

V and J are TRBV27 and TRBJ2-6; D not certain. V was trimmed by 4 bases and J by 0 bases, leaving 7 bases between them. The CDR3 runs to 15 residues. CDR1 and CDR2 from the germline V gene are MNHEY and SMNVEV (reference sequence). The CDR3 coding sequence is TGTGCCAGCAGTTATGGGTTCTCTGGGGCCAACGTCCTGACTTTC. Protein: CASSYGFSGANVLTF.

This clone was found once. The chain employs TRBV5-1 and TRBJ2-7, with D uncertain. Germline V gives CDR1 SGHRS, CDR2 YFSETQ. The CDR3 contains 11 residues. V dropped 0 bases and J dropped 5 bases, with 3 bases sitting between them. CDR3 sequence (DNA): TGCGCCAGCAGCTTGGCTCACGAGCAGTACTTC. It yields the protein CASSLAHEQYF.

To note about this clone: The identical CDR3 is also encoded by other nucleotide sequences in the sample. The V call is TRBV9, the J call TRBJ2-7, with D tentatively TRBD2 (6 bases). The CDR3 covers 15 residues. Germline V lookup: CDR1 SGDLS, CDR2 YYNGEE. Deletions cut 0 bases from V and 0 bases from J, with 10 bases between. The CDR3 sequence: CASSVGGGTSYEQYF. The CDR3 nucleotides read TGTGCCAGCAGCGTAGGAGGCGGGACCTCCTACGAGCAGTACTTC.

Regarding this clone: The same CDR3 is also encoded by other DNA sequences in this sample. V usage is TRBV7-2 and J usage is TRBJ2-7; a weak D match, TRBD2 (5 bases). Germline V gene sequence: CDR1 SGHTA, CDR2 FQGNSA. V lost 2 bases, J lost 4 bases, and 9 bases lay in between. This CDR3 has 13 amino acids. CDR3 DNA sequence: TGTGCCAGCAGCTTACGCGGGCTGTACGAGCAGTACTTC. Translated: CASSLRGLYEQYF.

This rearrangement joins TRBV27 to TRBJ2-4; D is unresolved. Germline V gene sequence: CDR1 MNHEY, CDR2 SMNVEV (reference sequence). There are 16 residues in the CDR3. V was clipped by 4 bases and J by 0 bases, with 13 bases between them. For the CDR3, the DNA is TGTGCCAGCAGTTCATTTGCGTCTTTAGCCAAAAACATTCAGTACTTC. Its translation: CASSSFASLAKNIQYF.